The 14 T cell receptor beta chains below come from one sample, sequenced in a study of persistence of HIV-infected CD4 T cells. The libraries were made with immunoSEQ version 4 in survey mode. Clones were read by immunoSEQ multiplex PCR, and TCRdb kept only the in-frame ones, dropping some. The data show roughly 43,000 clones, with more than 80% seen just once and approximately 0.97% held by the top ten. These receptors' antigens are unknown. Anti-CD3/anti-CD28 beads served as a nonspecific positive control stimulus. Sorting selected CD4+ T cells upregulating both CD40 ligand and CD69. Sequencing was performed on CD4+ T cells sorted from PBMCs after approximately 19-hour stimulation, taken from a patient who received antiretroviral therapy. Every receptor here comes from an adult man with HIV who was CMV-seropositive.

This chain connects TRBV28 to TRBJ1-2; D remains unclear. CDR3 length: 15 amino acids. Germline V gene data show CDR1 as MDHEN and CDR2 as SYDVKM. Trimming took 3 bases from V and 6 from J, leaving 17 bases between them. CDR3 sequence: CASSLAGPSFHGYTF. The DNA for the CDR3 is TGTGCCAGCAGTTTGGCAGGCCCCTCCTTTCATGGCTACACCTTC.

The V and J genes are TRBV4-1 and TRBJ1-2; 7 bases map to TRBD1. This CDR3 is 15 amino acids long. Per germline, CDR1 MGHRA and CDR2 YSYEKL. The V and J ends lost 1 base and 6 bases, in that order; junction bases with no gene match: 8. The CDR3 nucleotides are TGCGCCAGCAGCCAAGGACTGGACAGGAGTAATGGCTACACCTTC. It translates to CASSQGLDRSNGYTF.

The gene calls are TRBV18 and TRBJ2-1, with TRBD1 identical over 9 bases. The CDR3 covers 14 residues. The V segment lost 6 bases and the J segment 7 bases; nucleotides outside the gene matches: 7. Germline-derived CDR1 and CDR2 are KGHSH and LQKENI. The CDR3 nucleotides read TGTGCCAGCTCCCGGGACAGGGAGGTAAATGAGCAGTTCTTC. Translating it yields CASSRDREVNEQFF. The full variable domain, in which reference TRBV18 and TRBJ2-1 provide the parts outside the CDR3, is NAGVMQNPRHLVRRRGQEARLRCSPMKGHSHVYWYRQLPEEGLKFMVYLQKENIIDESGMPKERFSAEFPKEGPSILRIQQVVRGDSAAYFCASSRDREVNEQFFGPGTRLTVL.

This clone was seen only a few times. The chain recombines TRBV19 with TRBJ2-2, with a weak D call TRBD1 (6 bases). Germline V gene data show CDR1 as LNHDA and CDR2 as SQIVND (reference sequence). The ends were cut back, 5 bases at V and 2 bases at J, with 12 bases in the middle. The CDR3 is 15 residues long. The CDR3 is CASSPGTSNTGELFF. The CDR3 bases are TGTGCCAGTAGTCCCGGGACATCAAACACCGGGGAGCTGTTTTTT.

The gene calls are TRBV28 and TRBJ2-7; weak D call: TRBD1 (5 bases). This CDR3 is built from 12 residues. Germline CDR1 MDHEN, CDR2 SYDVKM. Trimming stripped 3 bases from V and 3 bases from J, with 6 bases between. Here the CDR3 DNA reads TGTGCCAGCAGTTTCCAGGGCTACGAGCAGTACTTC. This codes for CASSFQGYEQYF.

This chain links TRBV6-5 with TRBJ2-3; 8 nucleotides align to TRBD2. Germline lookup yields CDR1 MNHEY and CDR2 SVGAGI. With V trimmed by 0 bases and J by 5 bases, 1 base remained unmatched. This CDR3 has 14 amino acids. The CDR3 bases are TGTGCCAGCAGTTACTCACGGGGGGGAGATACGCAGTATTTT. It is translated as CASSYSRGGDTQYF.

This chain links TRBV5-4 with TRBJ2-1; 7 positions match TRBD1. Germline V CDR1 and CDR2: SGHNT, YYREEE (reference sequence). The CDR3 contains 13 residues. Germline trimming cut 0 bases from V and 8 bases from J; bases unmatched to any gene: 2. CDR3 sequence (DNA): TGTGCCAGCAGCTTGGTGCAGGGGGATGAGCAGTTCTTC. Translating gives CASSLVQGDEQFF. Together with reference TRBV5-4 and TRBJ2-1, the CDR3 gives the full variable domain: ETGVTQSPTHLIKTRGQQVTLRCSSQSGHNTVSWYQQALGQGPQFIFQYYREEENGRGNFPPRFSGLQFPNYSSELNVNALELDDSALYLCASSLVQGDEQFFGPGTRLTVL.

The rearrangement uses TRBV15 and TRBJ1-5; D may be TRBD1 (5 bases). The CDR3 is made up of 19 amino acids. Germline-derived CDR1 and CDR2 are LNHNV and YYDKDF (reference sequence). Deletions cut 0 bases from V and 5 bases from J, with 23 bases between. CDR3: CATSRDYPTRRRGYQPQHF. The CDR3 region has the DNA TGTGCCACCAGCAGAGACTACCCTACGCGTCGGAGGGGATATCAGCCCCAGCATTTT.

V usage is TRBV5-1 and J usage is TRBJ1-6; 7 bases match TRBD1. The germline V gene has CDR1 SGHRS and CDR2 YFSETQ. CDR3 length: 16 residues. V shed 4 bases, J shed 4 bases, and the junction held 8 bases outside the gene matches. In DNA, the CDR3 is TGCGCCAGCAGCCCTGAAGGGACAGTTTATAATTCACCCCTCCACTTT. Its translation is CASSPEGTVYNSPLHF.

The chain uses TRBV18 and TRBJ1-6; 9 positions match TRBD1. CDR1 is KGHSH, CDR2 LQKENI, per germline. CDR3 length: 16 amino acids. Losses at the gene ends were 3 bases for V and 6 bases for J; bases not matched to a gene: 6. CDR3 coding DNA: TGTGCCAGCTCACCCCGAGGACAGGGGAGTAATTCACCCCTCCACTTT. It specifies CASSPRGQGSNSPLHF.

This clone was counted a few times. The chain carries TRBV6-5 and TRBJ2-3; 9 positions match TRBD2. The V and J ends lost 10 bases and 4 bases, in that order; junction bases with no gene match: 9. The CDR3 is 14 residues long. Germline CDR1 reads MNHEY; CDR2 reads SVGAGI. CDR3 amino acids: CATRERGAADTQYF. The CDR3 DNA reads TGTGCCACCAGGGAGCGGGGGGCCGCAGATACGCAGTATTTT.

V and J are TRBV7-2 and TRBJ1-1, with D tentatively TRBD1 (6 bases). The CDR3 spans 15 residues. CDR1 SGHTA and CDR2 FQGNSA come from the germline V gene. Trimming removed 1 base at V and 0 bases at J, with 9 bases between. The CDR3 sequence: CASSLGGTLNTEAFF. Written as DNA, the CDR3 is TGTGCCAGCAGCTTAGGGGGGACACTGAACACTGAAGCTTTCTTT.

The chain uses TRBV5-4 and TRBJ1-1; no clear D. CDR3 size: 15 residues. In germline, CDR1 is SGHNT, CDR2 YYREEE (reference sequence). V was clipped by 2 bases and J by 3 bases, with 14 bases between them. CDR3 protein: CASSFGREFHTEAFF. CDR3 nucleotides: TGTGCCAGCAGCTTCGGGCGGGAGTTTCACACTGAAGCTTTCTTT.

The chain couples TRBV19 to TRBJ2-1; 7 nucleotides match TRBD1. V trimming: 5 bases; J trimming: 10 bases; junction bases outside the gene matches: 8. The CDR3 is made up of 13 amino acids. Germline CDR1 reads LNHDA; CDR2 reads SQIVND (reference sequence). The CDR3 DNA is TGTGCCAGTAGTGACATGAGGGGGCGAGAGCAGTTCTTC. Its protein is CASSDMRGREQFF.